The entry below describes one T cell receptor (beta chain). No cognate antigen has been identified for it. Base quality data are lacking; no much larger clone is found one base away. The library was made by PCR. Instrument on record: Illumina HiSeq 2500. TCR library preparation used molecular barcoding, with unique molecular identifiers applied to normalize quantification of the TCRbeta repertoire. The raw public data were reprocessed by TCRdb itself: fastp quality trimming at Q25, MiXCR clonotype calling, in-frame beta chains only. Rows merge per CDR3 protein into single entries with the most common DNA and genes. The sample table lists about 370,000 distinct CDR3 sequences, around 20% of them with a count of one. The ten largest account for about 3.8% of the sample. The CDR3, from cysteine to phenylalanine, totals 17 residues. The retained sequence is limited to the CDR3, 51 bases, with the frame set at the first base. Trimming leaves V shorter by 5 bases and J shorter by 0 bases, with the junction holding 7 bases beyond the gene matches. Sequences SGHTA (CDR1) and FQGNSA (CDR2) are obtained from the germline V gene.

The source of the sample is a study of T-cell reconstitution after alpha-beta-depleted transplantation in children (dated by TCRdb to 2016 to 2017). About the study as a whole: T-cell immune reconstitution after TCRalphabeta/CD19-depleted allogeneic hematopoietic cell transplantation in children was quantitatively tracked in the study by means of TCR repertoire profiling.

The chain uses TRBV7-2 and TRBJ2-2, with TRBD2 identical over 9 junction bases. The sample consisted of PBMCs from the stem cell graft donor, taken from the stem cell graft. The sequence derives from a human donor who donated a stem cell graft to a child with acute myeloid leukemia. The CDR3 is CASSRSSGAPNTGELFF. The sequenced DNA is TGTGCCAGCAGCCGGTCTAGCGGGGCCCCGAACACCGGGGAGCTGTTTTTT. Reference TRBV7-2 and TRBJ2-2 genes cover what lies past the CDR3, so the full variable domain is GAGVSQSPSNKVTEKGKDVELRCDPISGHTALYWYRQSLGQGLEFLIYFQGNSAPDKSGLPSDRFSAERTGGSVSTLTIQRTQQEDSAVYLCASSRSSGAPNTGELFFGEGSRLTVL.